Detailed here is one T cell receptor (beta chain). This CDR3 has 13 amino acids. Germline loops: CDR1 MRHNA, CDR2 SNTAGT. The V end lost 4 bases, the J end lost 0 bases, and 6 bases lay between the germline ends. The data originate from a study of CD8 T cells in Susac syndrome. Reverse transcription used about 0.45 to 1 ug RNA and random hexamers. TCRdb re-analysed the immunoSEQ multiplex PCR reads in MiXCR, keeping a single row per CDR3 protein. Found here are roughly 110,000 distinct CDR3 sequences, roughly 95% of them singletons; the top ten hold roughly 0.38%. The TCR originated in a human donor with Susac syndrome. The chain is built from TRBV6-4 and TRBJ2-5, with D possibly being TRBD1 (5 bases). Sequencing was done on a sample of CD8+ T cells from PBMCs. The CDR3 is CASSVDNQETQYF. CDR3 bases: TGTGCCAGCAGTGTGGACAACCAAGAGACCCAGTACTTC.